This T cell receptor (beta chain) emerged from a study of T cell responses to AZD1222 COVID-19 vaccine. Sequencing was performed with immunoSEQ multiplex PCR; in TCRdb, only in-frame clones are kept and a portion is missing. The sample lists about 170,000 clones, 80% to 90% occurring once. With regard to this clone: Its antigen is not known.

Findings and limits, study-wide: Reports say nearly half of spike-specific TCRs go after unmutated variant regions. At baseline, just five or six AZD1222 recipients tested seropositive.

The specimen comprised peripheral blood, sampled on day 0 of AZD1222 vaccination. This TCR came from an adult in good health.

The CDR3 here is CAISGAPSPGETQYF. CDR3 nucleotides: TGTGCCATCAGTGGCGCCCCTAGCCCTGGGGAGACCCAGTACTTC. The chain combines TRBV10-3 with TRBJ2-5; maybe TRBD2 (5 bases). V was cut by 4 bases and J by 5 bases, with 17 bases left in between. CDR1 ENHRY and CDR2 SYGVKD come from the germline V gene. The CDR3 runs 15 residues.